The clone carrying this T cell receptor beta chain was seen repeatedly, ten times or more. Unique molecular identifiers tagged every individual TCR cDNA molecule. TCRdb re-called the 5' RACE reads with MiXCR, one entry per CDR3 protein. The sample lists nearly 80,000 distinct CDR3 sequences; about 8% were seen once. Stated time point: sample taken at primary tumor resection. Donation came from approximately 69 patients with untreated early-stage non-small cell lung cancer. These data come from a study of spatial heterogeneity in lung cancer. Study summary: Mean representation of each unique TCR and UMI combination in the raw reads exceeded 9.5 occurrences.

The sequencing here drew on PBMCs, taken at surgery. The receptor was derived from a male donor with early-stage non-small cell lung cancer.

The CDR3 nucleotides read TGCGCCAGCAGCTTGGATGGCCAGGGTTACACTGAAGCTTTCTTT. This encodes CASSLDGQGYTEAFF. The J gene is TRBJ1-1, the V gene TRBV5-1; TRBD1 is a possible D gene (5 bases). Germline CDR1 reads SGHRS; CDR2 reads YFSETQ. This CDR3 has 15 residues. V was cut by 0 bases and J by 3 bases, with 12 bases left in between.